This T cell receptor beta chain appears in the sequencing data of a study of blood T cell repertoires in COVID-19. Assay: immunoSEQ multiplex PCR; the TCRdb copy retains only in-frame clones and omits some. The data hold some 58,000 clones, with more than 85% observed a single time. The CDR3 is 15 amino acids. Looked up from germline, CDR1 is MDHEN and CDR2 is SYDVKM. Losses at the gene ends were 6 bases for V and 2 bases for J; bases not matched to a gene: 9. Sample: peripheral blood. This TCR derives from a middle-aged man with active COVID-19. The chain is built from TRBV28 and TRBJ1-1, with 7 bases that match TRBD1. This chain's CDR3 is CASSPLGTANTEAFF. Here the CDR3 DNA reads TGTGCCAGCAGCCCACTTGGGACAGCAAACACTGAAGCTTTCTTT.